Sequencing of this TCR beta chain was carried out in a study of beta chain features in type 1 diabetes. The CDR3 is 17 residues long. Germline CDR1 is LGHNA and CDR2 is YNFKEQ. V lost 4 bases and J 2 bases, leaving 19 bases between the germline ends. Expressed TCRB transcripts were sequenced because the isolated RNA had all been reverse transcribed beforehand. The table came from immunoSEQ multiplex PCR; TCRdb's copy has only in-frame clones and leaves some out. The sample contains about 320,000 clones, roughly 15% of which appear only once. This clone turned up a few times. This TCR derives from a young man in good health. Sequencing was done on a sample of central memory CD4+ T cells from blood. The rearrangement links TRBV4-2 to TRBJ2-3, with D perhaps matching TRBD1 or TRBD2 (5 bases each). Written as DNA, the CDR3 is TGTGCCAGCAGCCGAGACCCGACGGGGCTGAACACAGATACGCAGTATTTT. This sequence encodes CASSRDPTGLNTDTQYF.